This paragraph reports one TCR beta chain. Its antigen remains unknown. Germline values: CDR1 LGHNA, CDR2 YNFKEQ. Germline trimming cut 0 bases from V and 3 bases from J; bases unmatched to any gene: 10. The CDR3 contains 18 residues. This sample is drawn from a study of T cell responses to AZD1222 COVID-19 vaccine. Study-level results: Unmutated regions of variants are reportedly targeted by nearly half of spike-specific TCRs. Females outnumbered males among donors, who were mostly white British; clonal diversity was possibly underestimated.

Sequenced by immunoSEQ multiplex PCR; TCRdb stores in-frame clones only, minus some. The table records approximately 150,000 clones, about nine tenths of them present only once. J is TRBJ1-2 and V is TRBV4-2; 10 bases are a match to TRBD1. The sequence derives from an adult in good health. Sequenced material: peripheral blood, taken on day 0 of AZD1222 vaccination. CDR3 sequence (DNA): TGTGCCAGCAGCCAAGATCTGGGACAGGGGTACGGGGACTATGGCTACACCTTC. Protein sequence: CASSQDLGQGYGDYGYTF.